The sequence of this T cell receptor beta chain was determined in a study of cytomegalovirus exposure and HLA in healthy donors. Overall study: From donors who were HLA-typed, an early data release held approximately 80 million unique TCRs.

There was no recording of CMV serostatus for this donor. Concerning this clone itself: The antigen is unknown.

The PCR used 60 Vbeta and 13 Jbeta primers. The table came from immunoSEQ multiplex PCR; TCRdb's copy has only in-frame clones and leaves some out. The repertoire includes some 42,000 clones, 50% to 55% of them detected once, and about an eighth sits in the top ten. Germline CDR1 and CDR2: MDHEN and SYDVKM. The CDR3 covers 14 residues. V shed 5 bases and J 6 bases; nucleotides not matched to a gene: 6. Study-wide results and limits: Specific recognition of CMV antigens was confirmed in vitro for a few chains (all CMV-associated). Researchers left out some V segments, among them TRBV6-2 and TRBV6-3, as indistinguishable.

Sequenced sample: PBMCs. The source of this sequence is a human donor in good health. The genes are TRBV28 and TRBJ2-3; 9 nucleotides agree with TRBD2. CDR3 in amino acids: CASSGGGAEDTQYF. CDR3 bases: TGTGCCAGCAGTGGCGGGGGGGCAGAGGATACGCAGTATTTT.